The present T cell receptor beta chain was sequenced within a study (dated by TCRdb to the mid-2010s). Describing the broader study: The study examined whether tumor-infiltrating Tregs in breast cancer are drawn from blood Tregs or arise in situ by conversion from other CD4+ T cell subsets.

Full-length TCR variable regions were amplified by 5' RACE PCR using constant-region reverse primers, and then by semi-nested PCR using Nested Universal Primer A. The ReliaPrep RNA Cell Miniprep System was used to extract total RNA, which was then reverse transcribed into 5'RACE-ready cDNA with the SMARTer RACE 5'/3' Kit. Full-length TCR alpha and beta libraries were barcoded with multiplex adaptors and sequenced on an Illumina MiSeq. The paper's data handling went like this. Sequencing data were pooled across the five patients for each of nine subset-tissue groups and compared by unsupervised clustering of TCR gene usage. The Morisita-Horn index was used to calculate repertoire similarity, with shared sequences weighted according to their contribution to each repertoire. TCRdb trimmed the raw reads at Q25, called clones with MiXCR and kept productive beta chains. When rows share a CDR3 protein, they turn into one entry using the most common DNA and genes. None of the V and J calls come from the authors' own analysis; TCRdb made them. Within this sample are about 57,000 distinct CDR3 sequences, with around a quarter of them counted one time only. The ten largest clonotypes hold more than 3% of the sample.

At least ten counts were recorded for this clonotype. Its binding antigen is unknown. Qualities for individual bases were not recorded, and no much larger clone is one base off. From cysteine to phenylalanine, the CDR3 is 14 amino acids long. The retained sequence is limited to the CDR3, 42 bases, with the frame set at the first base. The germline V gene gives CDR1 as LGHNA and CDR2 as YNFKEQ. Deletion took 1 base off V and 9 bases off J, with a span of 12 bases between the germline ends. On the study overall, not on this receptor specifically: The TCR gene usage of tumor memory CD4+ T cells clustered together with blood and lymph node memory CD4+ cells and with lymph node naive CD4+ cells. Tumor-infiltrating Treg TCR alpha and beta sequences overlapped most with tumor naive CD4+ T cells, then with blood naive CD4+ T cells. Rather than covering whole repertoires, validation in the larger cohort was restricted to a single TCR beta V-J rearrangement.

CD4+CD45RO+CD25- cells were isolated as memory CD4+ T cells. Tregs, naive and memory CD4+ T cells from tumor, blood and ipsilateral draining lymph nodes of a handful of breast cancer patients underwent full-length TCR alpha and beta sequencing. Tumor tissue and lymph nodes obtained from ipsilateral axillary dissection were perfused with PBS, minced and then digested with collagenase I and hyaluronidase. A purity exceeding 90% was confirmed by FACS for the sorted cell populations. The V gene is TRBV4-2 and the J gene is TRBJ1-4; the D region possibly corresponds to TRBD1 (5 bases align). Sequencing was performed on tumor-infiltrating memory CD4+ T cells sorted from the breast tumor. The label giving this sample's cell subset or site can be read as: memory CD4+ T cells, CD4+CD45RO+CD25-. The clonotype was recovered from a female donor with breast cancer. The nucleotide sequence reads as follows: TGTGCCAGCAGCCAAGTGGGGCAGGTCAAAAAACTGTTTTTT. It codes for CASSQVGQVKKLFF.